What follows are 13 T cell receptor beta chains derived from one specimen sequenced in a study of T-cell memory formation after mild COVID-19. A single record per CDR3 protein comes from TCRdb applying MiXCR to the 5' RACE reads. This table has 550,000 to 700,000 distinct CDR3 sequences, 15% to 20% appearing once. The sample consisted of PBMCs or a T cell subset sorted from them (not recorded which). The receptors were sampled from an adult woman who had mild COVID-19 (a few samples of this study predate the infection). Cell type and time point are not known.

The chain joins TRBV24-1 to TRBJ1-1; D uncertain. CDR3 length: 11 amino acids. Germline V gene data show CDR1 as KGHDR and CDR2 as SFDVKD. The ends were cut back, 3 bases at V and 2 bases at J, with 0 bases in the middle. The CDR3, as DNA: TGTGCCACCAGTGATAACACTGAAGCTTTCTTT. Translated: CATSDNTEAFF.

The chain uses TRBV6-2 or TRBV6-3 and TRBJ1-1, with D unclear. Deletions cut 0 bases from V and 6 bases from J, with 8 bases between. The CDR3 is made up of 13 amino acids. The germline gives CDR1 MNHEY, CDR2 SVGEGT. CDR3 region: CASSYSGISEAFF. For the CDR3, the DNA is TGTGCCAGCAGTTACTCGGGGATTTCTGAAGCTTTCTTT.

The chain uses TRBV27 and TRBJ2-1; TRBD1 matches at 12 bases. There are 17 residues in the CDR3. CDR1 is MNHEY and CDR2 is SMNVEV in the germline V gene (reference sequence). J lost 8 bases, V lost 1 base, and 9 bases had no gene match. The CDR3: CASSLFPRDRGRDEQFF. DNA for the CDR3: TGTGCCAGCAGTTTATTCCCCCGGGACAGGGGGCGCGATGAGCAGTTCTTC.

The gene calls are TRBV12-3 or TRBV12-4 and TRBJ2-1, with TRBD2 matching 8 bases. V was clipped by 5 bases and J by 3 bases; unmatched bases: 12. CDR3 size: 17 residues. CDR3 DNA: TGTGCCAGCAGTACCTTGGCGGGAGGAGGCCTCTACAATGAGCAGTTCTTC. This translates into CASSTLAGGGLYNEQFF.

V and J are TRBV12-3 or TRBV12-4 and TRBJ1-3; unclear D gene. The CDR3 has 15 residues. Deletions cut 6 bases from V and 0 bases from J, with 12 bases between. The CDR3 loop reads CASRASGNSGNTIYF. Here the CDR3 DNA reads TGTGCCAGCAGGGCTTCCGGAAACTCTGGAAACACCATATATTTT.

The rearrangement uses TRBV24-1 and TRBJ2-1; D is tentatively TRBD1 or TRBD2 (6 bases each). The ends were cut back, 3 bases at V and 7 bases at J, with 15 bases in the middle. Germline V CDR1 and CDR2: KGHDR, SFDVKD. This CDR3 has 15 amino acids. This CDR3 reads CATSDTWGARNEQFF. The CDR3 DNA follows: TGTGCCACCAGTGATACGTGGGGGGCCCGGAATGAGCAGTTCTTC.

V and J are TRBV5-1 and TRBJ1-5, with D perhaps TRBD1 (5 bases). Trimming pared 4 bases from V and 5 bases from J, leaving 10 bases between. This CDR3 is 13 amino acids long. Germline assignment: CDR1 SGHRS and CDR2 YFSETQ. The DNA of the CDR3 is TGCGCCAGCAGCGGGGGACCAGATCAGCCCCAGCATTTT. This sequence encodes CASSGGPDQPQHF.

V and J are TRBV7-2 and TRBJ2-5; maybe TRBD1 (7 bases). Germline CDR1 is SGHTA and CDR2 is FQGNSA. Deletions cut 0 bases from V and 5 bases from J, with 16 bases between. The CDR3 spans 16 residues. The DNA of the CDR3 is TGTGCCAGCAGCTTAGCGGACTACCCAGGGGGGGAGACCCAGTACTTC. Protein product: CASSLADYPGGETQYF.

This chain links TRBV2 with TRBJ2-7; the match to TRBD1 covers 10 bases. This CDR3 spans 17 amino acids. Germline trimming cut 5 bases from V and 4 bases from J; bases unmatched to any gene: 14. From germline, CDR1 is SNHLY and CDR2 FYNNEI. CDR3 sequence: CASSPRRGTGERYEQYF. Written as DNA, the CDR3 is TGTGCCAGCAGTCCTAGGAGGGGGACAGGGGAAAGGTACGAGCAGTACTTC.

This clonotype was counted only a few times. J is TRBJ2-1 and V is TRBV7-9, with TRBD2 matching over 9 bases. The J segment lost 5 bases and the V segment lost 1 base, leaving 3 bases of the junction unmatched. This CDR3 contains 15 residues. Germline V gives CDR1 SEHNR, CDR2 FQNEAQ (reference sequence). The CDR3 sequence is CASSLGAGGDNEQFF. In DNA form, the CDR3 reads TGTGCCAGCAGCTTAGGGGCGGGAGGGGACAATGAGCAGTTCTTC.

This clonotype has just a few counts. The V and J genes are TRBV21-1 and TRBJ2-4. TRBV21-1 is deemed a pseudogene. The length of the CDR3 is 17 residues. Here the CDR3 reads CASSKATGFSAKNIQYF. The CDR3, as DNA: TGTGCCAGCAGCAAAGCGACGGGGTTTTCAGCCAAAAACATTCAGTACTTC.

This clonotype was seen ten or more times. V gene TRBV10-3 combines with J gene TRBJ1-1; a weak D match, TRBD1 (5 bases). From germline, CDR1 is ENHRY and CDR2 SYGVKD. CDR3 length equals 14 residues. Trimming left V 6 bases short and J 1 base short, with 12 bases between. In DNA form, the CDR3 reads TGTGCCATCAGGGGGCCGGGCCGGAACACTGAAGCTTTCTTT. Translating gives CAIRGPGRNTEAFF.

The table lists this clonotype with a few counts. V and J are TRBV4-1 and TRBJ2-7, with D tentatively TRBD2 (5 bases). CDR1 and CDR2 from the germline V gene are MGHRA and YSYEKL. V lost 5 bases and J 7 bases, leaving 12 bases between the germline ends. CDR3 length: 12 amino acids. CDR3 DNA sequence: TGCGCCAGCAGCTTGCCCCCGGGGGAGCAGTACTTC. Translation: CASSLPPGEQYF.